What follows are 18 T cell receptor beta chains derived from one specimen sequenced in a study of blood T cell repertoires in COVID-19. Libraries were prepared by immunoSEQ multiplex PCR; TCRdb keeps only in-frame clonotypes and omits some of them. The table has some 150,000 clones, roughly 87% seen once; the top ten hold around 1.6%. Sequenced input: peripheral blood. These receptors came from a woman aged 45 to 65 with acute or convalescent COVID-19.

The chain has TRBV6-5 and TRBJ1-1; 12 bases agree with TRBD1. J was trimmed by 6 bases and V by 6 bases; bases with no gene match: 5. The CDR3 is 14 amino acids. Germline V gives CDR1 MNHEY, CDR2 SVGAGI. The CDR3 protein is CASRRGQGAAEAFF. In DNA, the CDR3 is TGTGCCAGCAGAAGGGGACAGGGGGCCGCTGAAGCTTTCTTT.

The genes are TRBV30 and TRBJ1-1; 11 bases fit TRBD1. Trimming removed 5 bases from V and 3 bases from J; junction bases left unmatched: 8. CDR1 and CDR2 from the germline V gene are GTSNPN and SVGIG (reference sequence). The CDR3 consists of 15 residues. In DNA, the CDR3 is TGTGCCTGGGGACAGGGGGCCCCGGCTTACACTGAAGCTTTCTTT. It is translated as CAWGQGAPAYTEAFF.

The table lists this clone with a few counts. The chain is built from TRBV6-1 and TRBJ1-1; D unclear. The CDR3 has 14 residues. V was cut by 3 bases and J by 1 base, with 9 bases left in between. CDR1 MNHNS and CDR2 SASEGT come from the germline V gene. The CDR3 loop reads CASSEAPGNTEAFF. For the CDR3, the DNA is TGTGCCAGCAGTGAGGCCCCAGGGAACACTGAAGCTTTCTTT.

This clone showed up just once. The V and J genes are TRBV7-2 and TRBJ1-2, with D possibly being TRBD1 (6 bases). CDR3 length equals 17 residues. Trimming took off 7 bases at V and 7 bases at J, with 28 bases between the two ends. The germline V gene has CDR1 SGHTA and CDR2 FQGNSA. CDR3 nucleotide sequence: TGTGCCAGCACAGGGGCGGTTGGTGCGTACAGTCCAACTGGCTACACCTTC. Translation gives CASTGAVGAYSPTGYTF.

In regard to this clone: The sample holds other DNA sequences that translate to the same CDR3. This rearrangement joins TRBV5-1 to TRBJ2-5; 13 bases map to TRBD2. This CDR3 is 16 amino acids long. V lost 2 bases, J lost 0 bases, and 1 base stayed unmatched. Germline values: CDR1 SGHRS, CDR2 YFSETQ. The CDR3 spells CASSLGTSGDQETQYF. CDR3 bases: TGCGCCAGCAGCTTAGGGACTAGCGGGGACCAAGAGACCCAGTACTTC.

The chain is built from TRBV6-2 or TRBV6-3 and TRBJ1-2, with 7 bases that match TRBD1. V lost 6 bases, J lost 8 bases, and 9 bases stayed unmatched. CDR1 is MNHEY and CDR2 is SVGEGT in the germline V gene. The CDR3 totals 13 residues. CDR3 loop: CASSHGDSRGYTF. CDR3 nucleotides: TGTGCCAGCAGCCACGGGGACAGTCGGGGCTACACCTTC.

The V call is TRBV18, the J call TRBJ2-7; 13 nucleotides agree with TRBD2. After removal of 3 bases from V and 3 bases from J, the junction contained 5 bases not matched to a gene. The V gene's germline CDR1 is KGHSH and CDR2 LQKENI. This CDR3 is built from 16 residues. CDR3 bases: TGTGCCAGCTCACCTTGGACTAGCGGGAGTCTCTACGAGCAGTACTTC. It encodes CASSPWTSGSLYEQYF.

The V gene is TRBV11-2, the J gene TRBJ2-2; no reliable D call. Germline CDR1 and CDR2: SGHAT and FQNNGV. CDR3 length: 13 amino acids. With 5 bases removed from V and 7 bases from J, the gap between germline ends came to 11 bases. CDR3 nucleotides: TGTGCCAGCAGCCCCAGTGCATTCGGGGAGCTGTTTTTT. Its translation is CASSPSAFGELFF. The entire variable domain, with the rest obtained from reference TRBV11-2 and TRBJ2-2, is as follows: EAGVAQSPRYKIIEKRQSVAFWCNPISGHATLYWYQQILGQGPKLLIQFQNNGVVDDSQLPKDRFSAERLKGVDSTLKIQPAKLEDSAVYLCASSPSAFGELFFGEGSRLTVL.

The chain recombines TRBV5-1 with TRBJ1-2, with D tentatively TRBD1 (5 bases). The CDR3 sequence is 14 residues long. Germline assignment: CDR1 SGHRS and CDR2 YFSETQ. Trimming stripped 1 base from V and 8 bases from J, with 15 bases between. In DNA, the CDR3 is TGCGCCAGCAGCTTGCGGGGGGACCGCGAGGGCTACACCTTC. It yields the protein CASSLRGDREGYTF.

This clone has only a few counts. V is TRBV2 and J is TRBJ1-2, with TRBD1 identical over 8 bases. The CDR3 runs 12 residues. The trim removed 7 bases at V and 4 bases at J, leaving 2 bases unmatched. CDR1 SNHLY and CDR2 FYNNEI come from the germline V gene. In nucleotides, the CDR3 is TGTGCCAGCACCGGACAGGGCTATGGCTACACCTTC. It specifies CASTGQGYGYTF.

The CDR3 protein is CASSPQVGGDYGYTF. For the CDR3, the DNA is TGTGCCAGCAGTCCGCAGGTAGGGGGAGACTATGGCTACACCTTC. V gene TRBV9 combines with J gene TRBJ1-2, with D possibly TRBD1 on 6 matching bases. The germline CDR1 and CDR2 sequences are SGDLS and YYNGEE. V lost 5 bases and J 3 bases, leaving 17 bases between the germline ends. The CDR3 consists of 15 residues.

The chain combines TRBV2 with TRBJ2-2, with D tentatively TRBD1 (6 bases). V lost 1 base and J 6 bases, leaving 18 bases between the germline ends. CDR1 is SNHLY and CDR2 is FYNNEI in the germline V gene. The CDR3 runs 17 residues. The CDR3 bases are TGTGCCAGCAGTGAAGACCCGCTCCCAGGGGACCCCGGGGAGCTGTTTTTT. This codes for CASSEDPLPGDPGELFF. Full variable domain (outside the CDR3, taken from reference TRBV2 and TRBJ2-2): EPEVTQTPSHQVTQMGQEVILRCVPISNHLYFYWYRQILGQKVEFLVSFYNNEISEKSEIFDDQFSVERPDGSNFTLKIRSTKLEDSAMYFCASSEDPLPGDPGELFFGEGSRLTVL.

The chain has TRBV6-5 and TRBJ1-6; 9 bases are a match to TRBD1. Germline V gives CDR1 MNHEY, CDR2 SVGAGI. This CDR3 contains 15 residues. The V and J ends lost 6 bases and 8 bases, in that order; junction bases with no gene match: 8. CDR3 region: CASSWRQGGDSPLHF. CDR3 DNA sequence: TGTGCCAGCAGCTGGAGACAGGGGGGAGATTCACCCCTCCACTTT.

V and J are TRBV19 and TRBJ1-6; D is possibly TRBD1 (6 bases). The V gene lost 1 base and the J gene lost 5 bases, with 12 bases spanning the gap. There are 16 residues in the CDR3. From germline, CDR1 is LNHDA and CDR2 SQIVND (reference sequence). CDR3 amino acids: CASSIAGRGHNSPLHF. CDR3 nucleotides: TGTGCCAGTAGTATAGCGGGCAGGGGCCATAATTCACCCCTCCACTTT.

This clone is a singleton in its sample. This chain joins TRBV11-3 and TRBJ2-3; D perhaps matches TRBD2 (6 bases). The germline V gene encodes CDR1 SGHNT and CDR2 YENEEA. CDR3 length: 15 amino acids. V was trimmed by 1 base and J by 2 bases, leaving 10 bases between them. The CDR3 spells CASSLGGAHTDTQYF. CDR3 sequence (DNA): TGTGCCAGCAGCTTAGGCGGGGCCCACACAGATACGCAGTATTTT.

The V and J genes are TRBV19 and TRBJ2-5; TRBD2 matches at 10 bases. The CDR3 has 15 amino acids. Germline CDR1 and CDR2: LNHDA and SQIVND (reference sequence). Trimming at V came to 4 bases and at J to 1 base, leaving 3 bases not matched to a gene. The CDR3 DNA reads TGTGCCAGTAGTAGACTAGCGGGTTTCCAAGAGACCCAGTACTTC. Translated, it gives CASSRLAGFQETQYF.

The chain recombines TRBV29-1 with TRBJ2-7, with 9 bases matching TRBD1. This CDR3 contains 16 residues. V shed 4 bases, J shed 3 bases, and the junction held 13 bases outside the gene matches. The germline V gene has CDR1 SQVTM and CDR2 ANQGSEA. CDR3 sequence (DNA): TGCAGCGTTGTCCTACCGGGACAGGGTACCTTCTACGAGCAGTACTTC. Translating gives CSVVLPGQGTFYEQYF.

This clone has more than one count but fewer than ten. The CDR3 DNA is TGTGCCAGCAGCTTAATTAACATGGGAGGTGGTGAAGCTTTCTTT. Its translation is CASSLINMGGGEAFF. The chain is built from TRBV7-8 and TRBJ1-1; D not resolved. CDR3 length equals 15 residues. The germline gives CDR1 SGHVS, CDR2 FQNEAQ. The V gene lost 2 bases and the J gene lost 7 bases, with 17 bases spanning the gap. The entire variable domain, with the rest obtained from reference TRBV7-8 and TRBJ1-1, is as follows: GAGVSQSPRYKVAKRGQDVALRCDPISGHVSLFWYQQALGQGPEFLTYFQNEAQLDKSGLPSDRFFAERPEGSVSTLKIQRTQQEDSAVYLCASSLINMGGGEAFFGQGTRLTVV.